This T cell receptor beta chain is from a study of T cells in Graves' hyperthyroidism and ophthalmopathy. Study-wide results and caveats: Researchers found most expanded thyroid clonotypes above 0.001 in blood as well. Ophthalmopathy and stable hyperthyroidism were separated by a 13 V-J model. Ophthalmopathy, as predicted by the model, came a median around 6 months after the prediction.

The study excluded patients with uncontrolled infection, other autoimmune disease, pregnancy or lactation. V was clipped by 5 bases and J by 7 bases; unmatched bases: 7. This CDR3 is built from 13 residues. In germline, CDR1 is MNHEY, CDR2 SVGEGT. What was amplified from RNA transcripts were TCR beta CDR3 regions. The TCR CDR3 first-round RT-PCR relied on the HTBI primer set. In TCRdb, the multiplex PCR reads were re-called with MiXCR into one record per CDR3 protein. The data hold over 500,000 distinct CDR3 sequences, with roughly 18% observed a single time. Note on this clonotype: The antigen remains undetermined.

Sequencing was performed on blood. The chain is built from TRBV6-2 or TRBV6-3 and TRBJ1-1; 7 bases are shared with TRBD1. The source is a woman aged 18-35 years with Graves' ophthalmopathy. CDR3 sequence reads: CASSPGGMGEAFF. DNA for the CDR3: TGTGCCAGCAGTCCAGGGGGGATGGGTGAAGCTTTCTTT.